This TCR beta chain comes out of a study of human T cells and chemical hapten exposure. Germline assignment: CDR1 DFQATT and CDR2 SNEGSKA (reference sequence). The CDR3 runs 10 residues. Between the trimmed V and J ends, which lost 6 bases and 2 bases, there was a span of 4 bases. Noted time point: pre-sensitization, week 0. Treatment of the sample: therapeutic diphenylcyclopropenone sensitization with weekly scalp DPC. TCRdb reprocessed the RACE reads with MiXCR, giving one entry per CDR3 protein. The sample lists around 380,000 distinct CDR3 sequences, about 5% occurring once. This clonotype was counted at least ten times.

This sample comprised whole blood, obtained in connection with sensitization to the hapten diphenylcyclopropenone (DPC). The chain uses TRBV20-1 and TRBJ1-2; D not certain. This clonotype was obtained from a woman under 30 with alopecia areata. Some clones in this sample may be carry-over from other donors' samples. CDR3 protein: CSAPNYGYTF. CDR3 sequence (DNA): TGCAGTGCCCCAAACTATGGCTACACCTTC.